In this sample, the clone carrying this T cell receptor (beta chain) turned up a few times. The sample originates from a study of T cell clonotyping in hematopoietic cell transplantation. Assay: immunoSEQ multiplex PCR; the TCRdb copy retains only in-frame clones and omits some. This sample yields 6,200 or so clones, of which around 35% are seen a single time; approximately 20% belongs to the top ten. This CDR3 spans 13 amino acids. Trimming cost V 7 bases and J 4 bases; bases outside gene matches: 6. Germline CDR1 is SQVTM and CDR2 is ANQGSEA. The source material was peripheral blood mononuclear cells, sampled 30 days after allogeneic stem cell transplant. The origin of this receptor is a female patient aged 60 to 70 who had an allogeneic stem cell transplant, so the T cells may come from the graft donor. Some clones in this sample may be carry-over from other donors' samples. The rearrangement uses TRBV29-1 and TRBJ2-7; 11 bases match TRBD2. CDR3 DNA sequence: TGCAGCGCAGGGACTAGCGGCAATTACGAGCAGTACTTC. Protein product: CSAGTSGNYEQYF.